The sequence of this T cell receptor beta chain was determined in a study of blood T cell repertoires in COVID-19. Study information: Acute and convalescent COVID-19 samples came from the United States, Italy and Spain. PBMCs, B-cell-depleted T cells, or T cells provided the cDNA or gDNA that made up the material.

In the original workflow: Researchers report that nucleated cell counts were estimated from reference gene primer amplification. Libraries were prepared by immunoSEQ multiplex PCR; TCRdb keeps only in-frame clonotypes and omits some of them. Clone size and the V and J calls come from that table; the DNA yielded D and trimming. The sample carries a few hundred thousand clones, about 80% recorded once. Per the germline V gene, CDR1 is WNHNN and CDR2 is SYGVQD (reference sequence). Trimming at V came to 0 bases and at J to 4 bases, leaving 1 base not matched to a gene. The CDR3 is 16 residues long. This chain links TRBV10-1 with TRBJ2-1; 12 bases map to TRBD2. The clonotype originates from a human donor in a cohort sampled during active COVID-19. The sample consisted of peripheral blood. The chain's CDR3 is CASSESLAGGYNEQFF. The CDR3 region has the DNA TGCGCCAGCAGTGAGTCCCTAGCGGGAGGGTACAATGAGCAGTTCTTC.